Below are 9 T cell receptor beta chains sequenced from a single sample in a study of blood T cell repertoires in COVID-19. TCRdb's table, derived via immunoSEQ multiplex PCR, lists solely in-frame clones and lacks some. The repertoire holds some 190,000 clones, less than 90% seen once, with less than 3.5% in the top ten. The sample taken for sequencing was PBMCs or T cells enriched from blood (not recorded which). These receptors all come from a woman in her 30s who had been exposed to COVID-19.

The chain uses TRBV7-2 and TRBJ1-1; D is possibly TRBD1 (5 bases). Germline CDR1 reads SGHTA; CDR2 reads FQGNSA. Trimming took 7 bases from V and 1 from J, leaving 10 bases between them. The CDR3 is 13 residues long. The CDR3 here is CASKAGENTEAFF. DNA for the CDR3: TGTGCCAGCAAGGCGGGGGAGAACACTGAAGCTTTCTTT.

This clone was seen a single time. The V call is TRBV7-2, the J call TRBJ2-3; TRBD2 agrees at 12 bases. J lost 0 bases, V lost 6 bases, and 13 bases had no gene match. The CDR3 length is 19 residues. Germline V lookup: CDR1 SGHTA, CDR2 FQGNSA. CDR3 sequence reads: CASRTGRTSGVTSTDTQYF. As DNA, the CDR3 is TGTGCCAGCAGGACCGGTAGGACTAGCGGGGTTACTAGCACAGATACGCAGTATTTT.

The chain has TRBV7-6 and TRBJ2-3; 8 bases are shared with TRBD2. Losses at the gene ends were 1 base for V and 1 base for J; bases not matched to a gene: 4. CDR3 length: 16 residues. Germline V CDR1 and CDR2: SGHVS, FNYEAQ. The CDR3 here is CASSLGAGGRTDTQYF. DNA of the CDR3: TGTGCCAGCAGCTTAGGGGCGGGGGGCCGCACAGATACGCAGTATTTT.

The rearrangement links TRBV5-4 to TRBJ2-3, with TRBD2 matching over 7 bases. Germline V CDR1 and CDR2: SGHNT, YYREEE (reference sequence). The V and J ends lost 0 bases and 5 bases, in that order; junction bases with no gene match: 6. The CDR3 sequence is 15 residues long. The CDR3, as DNA: TGTGCCAGCAGCTTGGCATTGGCTAGCGGAGATACGCAGTATTTT. This gives the protein CASSLALASGDTQYF.

The genes are TRBV18 and TRBJ1-6; TRBD1 aligns across 9 bases. Germline trimming cut 5 bases from V and 8 bases from J; bases unmatched to any gene: 7. The CDR3 spans 15 residues. The germline gives CDR1 KGHSH, CDR2 LQKENI. The CDR3 DNA follows: TGTGCCAGCTCATTGGACAGGGGAGCTTATTCACCCCTCCACTTT. Protein product: CASSLDRGAYSPLHF.

This chain uses TRBV5-4 with TRBJ2-3; 14 bases are a match to TRBD2. The CDR3 extends over 16 amino acids. V lost 6 bases to trimming and J lost 2 bases; unmatched junction nucleotides: 5. Germline values: CDR1 SGHNT, CDR2 YYREEE (reference sequence). In DNA form, the CDR3 reads TGTGCCAGCAAACGGACTAGCGGGGGGTACACAGATACGCAGTATTTT. It encodes CASKRTSGGYTDTQYF.

This chain joins TRBV3-1 (or the pseudogene TRBV3-2) and TRBJ1-1; D uncertain. Germline assignment: CDR1 LGHDT and CDR2 YNNKEL (reference sequence). The CDR3 has 14 residues. The V gene lost 2 bases and the J gene lost 5 bases, with 12 bases spanning the gap. The CDR3 spells CASSQILLNTEAFF. DNA for the CDR3: TGTGCCAGCAGCCAAATTTTGTTAAATACTGAAGCTTTCTTT.

This chain connects TRBV5-4 to TRBJ2-7; 7 positions agree with TRBD1. With 0 bases clipped from V and 5 bases from J, the junction kept 2 bases outside the gene matches. CDR3 length equals 13 residues. From germline, CDR1 is SGHNT and CDR2 YYREEE (reference sequence). The CDR3 DNA sequence: TGTGCCAGCAGCTTGGACAGGGGCCACGAGCAGTACTTC. Amino acid sequence: CASSLDRGHEQYF.

The chain uses TRBV9 and TRBJ1-2, with D maybe TRBD1 (6 bases). There are 15 residues in the CDR3. Deletions cut 0 bases from V and 2 bases from J, with 11 bases between. Germline-derived CDR1 and CDR2 are SGDLS and YYNGEE. The CDR3 DNA is TGTGCCAGCAGCGTAGTGGCCAGGGGAAACTATGGCTACACCTTC. It yields the protein CASSVVARGNYGYTF.